This T cell receptor (beta chain) was documented in a study of blood T cell repertoires in COVID-19. Study summary: Both acute and convalescent COVID-19 samples were obtained from the United States, Italy and Spain.

The data were produced by immunoSEQ multiplex PCR, yet TCRdb's version contains in-frame clones alone and is incomplete. In the table there are more than 85,000 clones, around 80% of which are singletons. Source material: peripheral blood. This TCR was sampled from a man between 65 and 79 years old with acute or convalescent COVID-19.

In nucleotides, the CDR3 is TGCGCCAGCAGCTTGAGCGGGGGTGGCACTGAAGCTTTCTTT. Its protein product is CASSLSGGGTEAFF. This chain joins TRBV5-1 and TRBJ1-1; TRBD1 is a possible D gene (5 bases). This CDR3 region has 14 residues. Per the germline V gene, CDR1 is SGHRS and CDR2 is YFSETQ. Trimming shortened V by 1 base and J by 4 bases, and 11 bases separated the two germline ends.